Listed below are T cell receptor beta chains from one sample, sequenced in a study of T-cell memory formation after mild COVID-19. TCRdb ran MiXCR on the 5' RACE reads and lists one entry per CDR3 protein. Among nearly 200,000 distinct CDR3 sequences listed, around 18% were seen once. Sequencing was performed on PBMCs or a T cell subset sorted from them (not recorded which). These receptors originate from an adult woman who had mild COVID-19 (a few samples of this study predate the infection). Cell type and time point are not known. The CDR3 runs from the conserved cysteine through the conserved F or W. D genes are given only for firm matches. Size tells how often a clone was seen (once, few, many) or the class of an expanded clone, and some rows leave it out.

clone size: many
V gene: TRBV6-5
J gene: TRBJ1-1
D gene: TRBD1
CDR3 protein: CASSPDRGNTEAFF
CDR3 DNA: TGTGCCAGCAGCCCCGACAGGGGGAACACTGAAGCTTTCTTT

clone size: NA
V gene: TRBV20-1
J gene: TRBJ1-6
D gene: TRBD1
CDR3 protein: CSATGGTRNSPLHF
CDR3 DNA: TGCAGTGCGACAGGGGGGACGAGAAATTCACCCCTCCACTTT

clone size: NA
V gene: TRBV14
J gene: TRBJ2-1
D gene: NA
CDR3 protein: CASSRKLSSYNEQFF
CDR3 DNA: TGTGCCAGCAGCCGCAAACTCTCCTCCTACAATGAGCAGTTCTTC

clone size: few
V gene: TRBV24-1
J gene: TRBJ2-1
D gene: NA
CDR3 protein: CATSDASLSEQFF
CDR3 DNA: TGTGCCACCAGTGATGCTAGCCTTAGTGAGCAGTTCTTC

clone size: few
V gene: TRBV29-1
J gene: TRBJ1-1
D gene: NA
CDR3 protein: CSAQRGDEAFF
CDR3 DNA: TGCAGCGCCCAGAGGGGGGATGAAGCTTTCTTT

clone size: NA
V gene: TRBV12-3/TRBV12-4
J gene: TRBJ2-1
D gene: TRBD1
CDR3 protein: CASSLPGQGGNEQFF
CDR3 DNA: TGTGCCAGCAGTTTGCCGGGACAGGGAGGTAATGAGCAGTTCTTC

clone size: NA
V gene: TRBV3-1
J gene: TRBJ1-2
D gene: NA
CDR3 protein: CASSLKGIGANYGYTF
CDR3 DNA: TGTGCCAGCAGCCTCAAGGGGATTGGGGCTAACTATGGCTACACCTTC

clone size: few
V gene: TRBV5-1
J gene: TRBJ1-4
D gene: NA
CDR3 protein: CASSLGLGDNAEKLFF
CDR3 DNA: TGCGCCAGCAGCTTGGGACTAGGGGATAATGCGGAAAAACTGTTTTTT

clone size: many
V gene: TRBV7-2
J gene: TRBJ2-7
D gene: TRBD2
CDR3 protein: CASSPRGGAGGTYEQYF
CDR3 DNA: TGTGCCAGCAGCCCGAGGGGAGGGGCGGGAGGTACCTACGAGCAGTACTTC

clone size: few
V gene: TRBV6-6
J gene: TRBJ1-5
D gene: TRBD1
CDR3 protein: CASSRTGGESNQPQHF
CDR3 DNA: TGTGCCAGCAGCCGAACAGGGGGTGAGAGCAATCAGCCCCAGCATTTT

clone size: many
V gene: TRBV7-2
J gene: TRBJ1-1
D gene: TRBD1
CDR3 protein: CASSFKTGGEAFF
CDR3 DNA: TGTGCCAGCAGCTTTAAAACAGGGGGTGAAGCTTTCTTT

clone size: many
V gene: TRBV2
J gene: TRBJ2-5
D gene: TRBD2
CDR3 protein: CASSEGTSGRGTTQYF
CDR3 DNA: TGTGCCAGCAGTGAAGGGACTAGCGGGAGAGGGACCACCCAGTACTTC

clone size: NA
V gene: TRBV6-5
J gene: TRBJ2-7
D gene: TRBD1
CDR3 protein: CASSLRQGDEQYF
CDR3 DNA: TGTGCCAGCAGTTTAAGACAGGGCGACGAGCAGTACTTC

clone size: NA
V gene: TRBV20-1
J gene: TRBJ2-3
D gene: NA
CDR3 protein: CSAFRGASTTDTQYF
CDR3 DNA: TGCAGTGCCTTCCGGGGGGCCTCGACAACAGATACGCAGTATTTT

clone size: few
V gene: TRBV20-1
J gene: TRBJ2-6
D gene: NA
CDR3 protein: CSARQQRSGANVLTF
CDR3 DNA: TGCAGTGCTAGACAGCAACGCTCTGGGGCCAACGTCCTGACTTTC

clone size: NA
V gene: TRBV19
J gene: TRBJ2-7
D gene: NA
CDR3 protein: CARRQHSYEQYF
CDR3 DNA: TGTGCCAGGCGACAGCACTCCTACGAGCAGTACTTC

clone size: NA
V gene: TRBV12-3/TRBV12-4
J gene: TRBJ2-1
D gene: NA
CDR3 protein: CASRLGLDGVQFF
CDR3 DNA: TGTGCCAGCAGACTCGGACTGGATGGTGTGCAGTTCTTC

clone size: NA
V gene: TRBV5-5
J gene: TRBJ1-4
D gene: NA
CDR3 protein: CASSLALTDSNEKLFF
CDR3 DNA: TGTGCCAGCAGCTTGGCTCTCACAGACTCTAATGAAAAACTGTTTTTT

clone size: few
V gene: TRBV7-3
J gene: TRBJ1-1
D gene: TRBD1
CDR3 protein: CASSPGQGHTEAFF
CDR3 DNA: TGTGCCAGCAGCCCCGGACAGGGACACACTGAAGCTTTCTTT

clone size: NA
V gene: TRBV7-2
J gene: TRBJ2-1
D gene: TRBD2
CDR3 protein: CASSMGLAKYNEQFF
CDR3 DNA: TGTGCCAGCAGCATGGGACTAGCGAAGTACAATGAGCAGTTCTTC

clone size: few
V gene: TRBV5-6
J gene: TRBJ2-1
D gene: TRBD2
CDR3 protein: CASSLGAGVLGEQFF
CDR3 DNA: TGTGCCAGCAGCTTGGGCGCGGGGGTACTCGGTGAGCAGTTCTTC

clone size: many
V gene: TRBV5-1
J gene: TRBJ1-1
D gene: TRBD1
CDR3 protein: CASSARQGHPDTEAFF
CDR3 DNA: TGCGCCAGCAGCGCTAGACAGGGCCATCCGGACACTGAAGCTTTCTTT

clone size: few
V gene: TRBV6-6
J gene: TRBJ1-1
D gene: TRBD1
CDR3 protein: CASIKQGRTEAFF
CDR3 DNA: TGTGCCAGCATTAAACAGGGGCGGACTGAAGCTTTCTTT

clone size: NA
V gene: TRBV7-3
J gene: TRBJ2-1
D gene: NA
CDR3 protein: CASSPSGARASYNEQFF
CDR3 DNA: TGTGCCAGCAGCCCATCCGGGGCGCGGGCGTCCTACAATGAGCAGTTCTTC

clone size: many
V gene: TRBV2
J gene: TRBJ2-5
D gene: NA
CDR3 protein: CASSERRKETQYF
CDR3 DNA: TGTGCCAGCAGTGAGAGGAGGAAAGAGACCCAGTACTTC

clone size: few
V gene: TRBV9
J gene: TRBJ1-5
D gene: NA
CDR3 protein: CASSVAPQGQPQHF
CDR3 DNA: TGTGCCAGCAGCGTAGCCCCCCAGGGTCAGCCCCAGCATTTT

clone size: NA
V gene: TRBV6-5
J gene: TRBJ1-1
D gene: NA
CDR3 protein: CASSLKPQVNTEAFF
CDR3 DNA: TGTGCCAGCAGTCTAAAGCCTCAAGTAAACACTGAAGCTTTCTTT